Presented here are 13 T cell receptor beta chains from one specimen sequenced in a study of blood T cell repertoires in COVID-19. TCRdb's table, derived via immunoSEQ multiplex PCR, lists solely in-frame clones and lacks some. In the table there are fewer than 150,000 clones, about three quarters of which are singletons. The sequencing input was peripheral blood. These receptors originate from a man in his sixties or seventies with acute or convalescent COVID-19.

The chain's CDR3 is CASGFTVGTEAFF. In nucleotides, the CDR3 is TGTGCTAGTGGTTTTACAGTCGGCACTGAAGCTTTCTTT. J is TRBJ1-1 and V is TRBV12-5; D gene unclear. CDR1 is LGHNT, CDR2 FRNRAP, per germline. Trimming shortened V by 3 bases and J by 4 bases, and 9 bases separated the two germline ends. CDR3 length equals 13 residues.

CDR3 nucleotide sequence: TGTGCCAGTAGTATAGATTATGAGACCCAGTACTTC. Its protein is CASSIDYETQYF. This chain connects TRBV19 to TRBJ2-5; D gene uncertain. Trimming took 0 bases from V and 5 from J, leaving 4 bases between them. CDR1 and CDR2 from the germline V gene are LNHDA and SQIVND (reference sequence). The CDR3 is 12 residues long.

The gene calls are TRBV25-1 and TRBJ1-4; D gene ambiguous. CDR3 length: 12 amino acids. Deletions cut 4 bases from V and 5 bases from J, with 5 bases between. The germline CDR1 and CDR2 sequences are MGHDK and SYGVNS. The CDR3 spells CASSAENEKLFF. The CDR3 bases are TGTGCCAGCAGTGCGGAGAATGAAAAACTGTTTTTT.

This rearrangement joins TRBV18 to TRBJ2-3, with 13 bases matching TRBD2. The CDR3 sequence is 22 residues long. Germline values: CDR1 KGHSH, CDR2 LQKENI. Trimming cost V 5 bases and J 4 bases; bases outside gene matches: 24. The CDR3 loop is CASSGTNLWTSGSHAWADTQYF. The CDR3 region has the DNA TGTGCCAGCTCAGGAACAAATCTATGGACTAGCGGGAGTCACGCGTGGGCAGATACGCAGTATTTT.

This clone has just one count. The chain is built from TRBV28 and TRBJ1-2; D gene unclear. Germline V lookup: CDR1 MDHEN, CDR2 SYDVKM. The germline V and J ends were trimmed by 3 bases and 8 bases, with 16 bases remaining between them. The CDR3 length is 14 residues. The CDR3 nucleotides read TGTGCCAGCAGTTTTAGATTGTATGTACGGGGCTACACCTTC. Translation: CASSFRLYVRGYTF.

The chain recombines TRBV28 with TRBJ1-3, with D maybe TRBD1 (5 bases). This CDR3 has 15 amino acids. The germline CDR1 and CDR2 sequences are MDHEN and SYDVKM. The V end lost 1 base, the J end lost 1 base, and 8 bases lay between the germline ends. The CDR3 region is CASSLSRQSGNTIYF. DNA for the CDR3: TGTGCCAGCAGTTTATCCCGACAGTCTGGAAACACCATATATTTT.

The CDR3 DNA follows: TGTGCCATCAGAACCCGGGGGAACACTGAAGCTTTCTTT. As protein: CAIRTRGNTEAFF. The chain is built from TRBV10-3 and TRBJ1-1; the D is unclear. Germline V gene sequence: CDR1 ENHRY, CDR2 SYGVKD. V was clipped by 6 bases and J by 1 base, with 9 bases between them. The CDR3 has 13 residues.

The rearrangement links TRBV27 to TRBJ2-2; maybe TRBD1 (5 bases). The germline V gene has CDR1 MNHEY and CDR2 SMNVEV (reference sequence). V dropped 3 bases and J dropped 0 bases, with 5 bases sitting between them. This CDR3 has 14 residues. As DNA, the CDR3 is TGTGCCAGCAGTTTCAGGGCGAACACCGGGGAGCTGTTTTTT. Its protein product is CASSFRANTGELFF.

V and J are TRBV3-1 (or the pseudogene TRBV3-2) and TRBJ2-1; the match to TRBD2 covers 10 bases. CDR1 and CDR2 (germline): LGHDT, YNNKEL (reference sequence). The length of the CDR3 is 15 residues. The junction had 3 bases not matched to a gene; V was cut back by 1 base and J by 6 bases. In DNA form, the CDR3 reads TGTGCCAGCAGCCAAGCAGCGGGAGGGGGCAATGAGCAGTTCTTC. Its protein is CASSQAAGGGNEQFF.

The chain combines TRBV30 with TRBJ2-5, with 7 positions matching TRBD2. CDR1 and CDR2 from the germline V gene are GTSNPN and SVGIG (reference sequence). Trimming at V came to 6 bases and at J to 5 bases, leaving 9 bases not matched to a gene. This CDR3 spans 13 amino acids. Written as DNA, the CDR3 is TGTGCCTGTTCCCGAGGGACTACCGAGACCCAGTACTTC. It translates to CACSRGTTETQYF.

This clone has only one observation. The gene calls are TRBV19 and TRBJ1-6; D not certain. Germline V gives CDR1 LNHDA, CDR2 SQIVND (reference sequence). Trimming shortened V by 3 bases and J by 6 bases, and 12 bases separated the two germline ends. This CDR3 region has 15 residues. The chain's CDR3 is CASSMEDGRNSPLHF. The CDR3 DNA reads as TGTGCCAGTAGTATGGAGGACGGGCGTAATTCACCCCTCCACTTT. Looking up the rest from reference TRBV19 and TRBJ1-6 gives the full variable domain: DGGITQSPKYLFRKEGQNVTLSCEQNLNHDAMYWYRQDPGQGLRLIYYSQIVNDFQKGDIAEGYSVSREKKESFPLTVTSAQKNPTAFYLCASSMEDGRNSPLHFGNGTRLTVT.

The rearrangement uses TRBV5-1 and TRBJ1-5; tentative D call: TRBD1 (6 bases). CDR1 is SGHRS, CDR2 YFSETQ, per germline. V lost 0 bases to trimming and J lost 11 bases, with 15 bases between them. The CDR3 runs to 14 residues. In nucleotides, the CDR3 is TGCGCCAGCAGCTTGGATGTAGGGGGACACTCCCAGCATTTT. Amino acid sequence: CASSLDVGGHSQHF.

In its sample, this clone was seen once. This chain links TRBV3-1 (or the pseudogene TRBV3-2) with TRBJ1-2; D is perhaps TRBD1 (5 bases). Trimming left V 9 bases short and J 7 bases short, with 9 bases between. Germline V gene sequence: CDR1 LGHDT, CDR2 YNNKEL (reference sequence). The CDR3 consists of 10 residues. The CDR3 is CARGEGGYTF. The DNA of the CDR3 is TGTGCCAGAGGGGAGGGTGGCTACACCTTC.